This paragraph reports one T cell receptor beta chain. The antigen is undetermined. Clones were read by immunoSEQ multiplex PCR, and TCRdb kept only the in-frame ones, dropping some. The sample has about 110,000 clones; around 87% are singletons. The CDR3 covers 15 residues. The ends lost 5 bases at V and 8 bases at J; junction bases unmatched: 10. Per germline, CDR1 SNHLY and CDR2 FYNNEI. The entry originates in a study of T cell responses to AZD1222 COVID-19 vaccine. The study's findings and limits: Repertoires were collected only later (after the peak T cell response had occurred). Only a handful of people who got AZD1222 tested seropositive at baseline.

The chain recombines TRBV2 with TRBJ1-4, with TRBD1 identical over 8 bases. The receptor was isolated from an adult in good health. This material consisted of peripheral blood, taken on day 0 of AZD1222 vaccination. The CDR3 protein is CASSSPGQAREKLFF. The CDR3 bases are TGTGCCAGCAGTAGCCCGGGACAGGCGAGGGAAAAACTGTTTTTT.